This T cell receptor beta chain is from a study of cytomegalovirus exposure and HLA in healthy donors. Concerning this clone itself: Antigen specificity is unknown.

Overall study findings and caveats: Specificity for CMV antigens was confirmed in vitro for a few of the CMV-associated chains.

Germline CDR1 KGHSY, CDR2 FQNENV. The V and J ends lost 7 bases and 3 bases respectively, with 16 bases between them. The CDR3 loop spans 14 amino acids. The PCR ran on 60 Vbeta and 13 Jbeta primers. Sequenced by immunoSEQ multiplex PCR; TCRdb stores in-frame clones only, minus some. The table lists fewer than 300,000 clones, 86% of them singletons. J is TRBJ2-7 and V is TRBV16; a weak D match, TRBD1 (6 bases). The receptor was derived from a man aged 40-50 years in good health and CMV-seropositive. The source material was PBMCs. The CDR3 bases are TGTGCCAGCACCCGACAGGCCACTGACTACGAGCAGTACTTC. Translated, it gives CASTRQATDYEQYF.